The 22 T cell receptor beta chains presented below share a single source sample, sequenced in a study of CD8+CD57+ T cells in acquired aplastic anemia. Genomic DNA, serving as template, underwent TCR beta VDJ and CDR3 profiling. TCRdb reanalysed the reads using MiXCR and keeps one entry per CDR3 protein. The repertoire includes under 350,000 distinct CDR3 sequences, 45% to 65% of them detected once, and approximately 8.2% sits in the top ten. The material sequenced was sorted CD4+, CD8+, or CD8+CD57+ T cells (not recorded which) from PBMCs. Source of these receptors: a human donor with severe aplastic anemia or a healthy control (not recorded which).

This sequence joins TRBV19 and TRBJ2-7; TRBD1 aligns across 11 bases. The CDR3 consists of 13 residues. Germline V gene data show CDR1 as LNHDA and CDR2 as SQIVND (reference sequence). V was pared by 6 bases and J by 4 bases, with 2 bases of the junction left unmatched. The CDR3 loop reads CASRDRGQYEQYF. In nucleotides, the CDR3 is TGTGCCAGTAGGGACAGGGGGCAATACGAGCAGTACTTC.

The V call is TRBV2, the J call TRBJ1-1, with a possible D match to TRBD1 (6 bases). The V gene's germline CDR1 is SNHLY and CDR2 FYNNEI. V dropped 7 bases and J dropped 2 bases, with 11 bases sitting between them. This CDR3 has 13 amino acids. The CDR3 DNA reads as TGTGCCAGCACAGCAGGGGAAAACACTGAAGCTTTCTTT. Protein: CASTAGENTEAFF.

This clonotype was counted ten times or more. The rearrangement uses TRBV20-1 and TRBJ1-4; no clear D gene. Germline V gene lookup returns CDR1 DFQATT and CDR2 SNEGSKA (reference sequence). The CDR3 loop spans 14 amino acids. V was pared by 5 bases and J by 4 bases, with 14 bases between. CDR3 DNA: TGCAGTGCTCCCCCGGCCGGGATTAATGAAAAACTGTTTTTT. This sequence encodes CSAPPAGINEKLFF.

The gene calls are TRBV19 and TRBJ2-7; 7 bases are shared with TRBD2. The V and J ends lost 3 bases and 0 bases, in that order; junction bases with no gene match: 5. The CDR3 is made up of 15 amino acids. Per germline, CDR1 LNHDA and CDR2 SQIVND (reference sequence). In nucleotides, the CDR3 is TGTGCCAGTAGTATGGCGGGCGGGAGCTCCTACGAGCAGTACTTC. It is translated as CASSMAGGSSYEQYF.

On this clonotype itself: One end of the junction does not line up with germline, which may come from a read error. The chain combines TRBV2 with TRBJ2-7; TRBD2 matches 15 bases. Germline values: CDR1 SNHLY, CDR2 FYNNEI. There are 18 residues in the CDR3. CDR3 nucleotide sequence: TGTGCCATCAGTGGTGTGTGGACTAGCGGGGGGGCCCCTTACGAGCAGTACTTC. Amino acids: CAISGVWTSGGAPYEQYF.

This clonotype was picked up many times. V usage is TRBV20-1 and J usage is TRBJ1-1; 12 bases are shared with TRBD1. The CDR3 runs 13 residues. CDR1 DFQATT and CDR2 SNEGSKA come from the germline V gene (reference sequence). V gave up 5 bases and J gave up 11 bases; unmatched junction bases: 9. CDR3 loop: CSASAGQGAWAFF. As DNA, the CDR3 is TGCAGTGCTTCCGCGGGACAGGGGGCTTGGGCTTTCTTT.

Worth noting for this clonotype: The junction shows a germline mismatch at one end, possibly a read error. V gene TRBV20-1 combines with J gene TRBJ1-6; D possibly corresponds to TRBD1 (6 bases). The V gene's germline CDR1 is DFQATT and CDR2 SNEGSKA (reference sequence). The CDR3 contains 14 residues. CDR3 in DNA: TGCAGTGCTAGAGGCGGACAGTTTGATTCATCCCTCCACTTT. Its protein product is CSARGGQFDSSLHF.

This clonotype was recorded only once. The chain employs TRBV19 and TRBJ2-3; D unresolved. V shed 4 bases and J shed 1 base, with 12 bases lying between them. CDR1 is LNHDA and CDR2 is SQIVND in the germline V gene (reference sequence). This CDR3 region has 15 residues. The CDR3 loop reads CASSTAPRGTDTQYF. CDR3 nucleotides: TGTGCCAGTAGTACAGCGCCAAGGGGCACAGATACGCAGTATTTT.

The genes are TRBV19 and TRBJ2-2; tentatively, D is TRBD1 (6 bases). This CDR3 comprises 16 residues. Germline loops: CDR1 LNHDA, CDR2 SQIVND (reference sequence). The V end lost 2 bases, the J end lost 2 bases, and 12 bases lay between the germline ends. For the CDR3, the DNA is TGTGCCAGTAGTATATCGGACAGAACCAACACCGGGGAGCTGTTTTTT. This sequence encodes CASSISDRTNTGELFF.

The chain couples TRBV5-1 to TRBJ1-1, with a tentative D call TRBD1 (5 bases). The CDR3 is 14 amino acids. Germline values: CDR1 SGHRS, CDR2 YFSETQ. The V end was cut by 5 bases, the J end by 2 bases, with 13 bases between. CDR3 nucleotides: TGCGCCAGCAGATACAGGAAAACCAACACTGAAGCTTTCTTT. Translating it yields CASRYRKTNTEAFF.

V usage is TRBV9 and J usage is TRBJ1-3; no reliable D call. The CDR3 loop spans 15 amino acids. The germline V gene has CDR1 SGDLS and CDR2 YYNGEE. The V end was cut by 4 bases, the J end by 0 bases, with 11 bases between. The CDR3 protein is CASSPTASSGNTIYF. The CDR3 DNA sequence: TGTGCCAGCAGCCCGACGGCCAGCTCTGGAAACACCATATATTTT. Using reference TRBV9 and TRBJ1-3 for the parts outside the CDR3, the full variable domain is DSGVTQTPKHLITATGQRVTLRCSPRSGDLSVYWYQQSLDQGLQFLIQYYNGEERAKGNILERFSAQQFPDLHSELNLSSLELGDSALYFCASSPTASSGNTIYFGEGSWLTVV.

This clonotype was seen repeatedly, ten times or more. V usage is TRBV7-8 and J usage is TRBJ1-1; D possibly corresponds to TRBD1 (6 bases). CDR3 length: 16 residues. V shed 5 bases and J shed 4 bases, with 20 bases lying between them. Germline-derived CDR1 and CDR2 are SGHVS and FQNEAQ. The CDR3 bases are TGTGCCAGCAGCCCGAGGCCCTCTCGAGGGGGCACTGAAGCTTTCTTT. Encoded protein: CASSPRPSRGGTEAFF.

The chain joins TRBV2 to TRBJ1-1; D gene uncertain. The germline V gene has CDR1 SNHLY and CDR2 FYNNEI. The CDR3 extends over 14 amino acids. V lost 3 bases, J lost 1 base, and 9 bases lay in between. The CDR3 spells CASSDLRQNTEAFF. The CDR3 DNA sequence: TGTGCCAGCAGTGATCTTAGGCAGAACACTGAAGCTTTCTTT.

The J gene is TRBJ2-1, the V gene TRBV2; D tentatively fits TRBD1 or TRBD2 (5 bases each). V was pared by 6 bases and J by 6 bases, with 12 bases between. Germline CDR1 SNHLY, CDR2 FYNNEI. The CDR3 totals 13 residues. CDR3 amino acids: CASSRDAPNEQFF. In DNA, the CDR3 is TGTGCCAGCAGCCGGGACGCGCCCAATGAGCAGTTCTTC.

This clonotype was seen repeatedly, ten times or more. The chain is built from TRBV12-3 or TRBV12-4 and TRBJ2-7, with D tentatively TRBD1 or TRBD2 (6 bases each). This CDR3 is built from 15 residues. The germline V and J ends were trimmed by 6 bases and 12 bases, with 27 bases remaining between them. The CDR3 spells CASSSLRQEARGVYF. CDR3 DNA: TGTGCCAGCAGCTCCCTCAGACAGGAGGCTAGGGGGGTGTACTTC.

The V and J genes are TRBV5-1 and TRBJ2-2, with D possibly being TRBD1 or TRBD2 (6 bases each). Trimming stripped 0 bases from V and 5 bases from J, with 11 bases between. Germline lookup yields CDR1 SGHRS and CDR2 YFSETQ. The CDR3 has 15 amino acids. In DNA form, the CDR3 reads TGCGCCAGCAGCTTGGCAACAGGGAGGACCGGGGAGCTGTTTTTT. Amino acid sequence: CASSLATGRTGELFF.

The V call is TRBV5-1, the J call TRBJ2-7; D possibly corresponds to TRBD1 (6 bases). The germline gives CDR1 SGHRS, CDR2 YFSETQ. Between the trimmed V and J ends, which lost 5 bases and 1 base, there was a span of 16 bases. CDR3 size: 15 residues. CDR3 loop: CASSKLQGSSYEQYF. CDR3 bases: TGCGCCAGCAGTAAGTTACAGGGCTCTTCCTACGAGCAGTACTTC.

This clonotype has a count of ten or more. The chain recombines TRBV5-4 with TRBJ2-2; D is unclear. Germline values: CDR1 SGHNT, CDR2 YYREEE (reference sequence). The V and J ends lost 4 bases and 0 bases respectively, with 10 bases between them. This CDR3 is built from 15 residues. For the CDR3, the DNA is TGTGCCAGCAGCACTGCGACCGCGAACACCGGGGAGCTGTTTTTT. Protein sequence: CASSTATANTGELFF.

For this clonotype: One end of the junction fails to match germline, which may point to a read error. The CDR3 DNA follows: TGTGTCAGCAGCTTAAAGTGGGCAGCCCCTACTGGAGCTTTCTTT. Translating gives CVSSLKWAAPTGAFF. The rearrangement joins TRBV7-8 to TRBJ1-1; no reliable D call. This CDR3 is 15 amino acids long. Germline V gene lookup returns CDR1 SGHVS and CDR2 FQNEAQ.

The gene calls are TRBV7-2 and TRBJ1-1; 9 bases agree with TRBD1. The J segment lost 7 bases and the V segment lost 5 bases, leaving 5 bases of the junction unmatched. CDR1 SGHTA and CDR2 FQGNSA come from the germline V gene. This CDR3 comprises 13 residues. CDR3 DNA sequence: TGTGCCAGCAGCCCGGGACAGGGACGTGAAGCTTTCTTT. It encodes CASSPGQGREAFF.

CDR3: CASRSQDDLYEQYF. As DNA, the CDR3 is TGCGCCAGCAGGTCTCAGGACGACCTCTACGAGCAGTACTTC. J is TRBJ2-7 and V is TRBV10-2; D unclear. Looked up from germline, CDR1 is WSHSY and CDR2 is SAAADI. With 6 bases removed from V and 3 bases from J, the gap between germline ends came to 15 bases. CDR3 size: 14 residues.

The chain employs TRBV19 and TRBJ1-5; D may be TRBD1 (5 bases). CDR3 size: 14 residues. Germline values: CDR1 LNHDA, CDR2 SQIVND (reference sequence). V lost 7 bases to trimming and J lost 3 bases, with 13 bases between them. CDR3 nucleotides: TGTGCCAGTATATCAGCCAGGGACAATCAGCCCCAGCATTTT. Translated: CASISARDNQPQHF.